This T cell receptor beta chain is drawn from a study of blood T cell repertoires in COVID-19. Study summary: Donors in the United States, Italy and Spain gave samples during acute or convalescent COVID-19.

Per the original data handling: Nucleated cell counts were estimated from reference gene primer amplification. Sequencing used immunoSEQ multiplex PCR; TCRdb keeps in-frame clones, though not all of them. The DNA was the basis for D and trimming; V, J and clone size are from that table. The table includes roughly 120,000 clones, around four fifths detected once. Germline V lookup: CDR1 MNHEY, CDR2 SMNVEV (reference sequence). V shed 3 bases and J shed 6 bases, with 11 bases lying between them. The CDR3 sequence is 13 residues long. Seattle enrolled patients during active infection and tracked them longitudinally.

The chain joins TRBV27 to TRBJ2-5, with D perhaps TRBD1 (6 bases). The source material was peripheral blood. The receptor was derived from a man older than 75 with COVID-19, enrolled during active disease. Written as DNA, the CDR3 is TGTGCCAGCAGTTTCACAGGGAAGCAGACCCAGTACTTC. Translating it yields CASSFTGKQTQYF.